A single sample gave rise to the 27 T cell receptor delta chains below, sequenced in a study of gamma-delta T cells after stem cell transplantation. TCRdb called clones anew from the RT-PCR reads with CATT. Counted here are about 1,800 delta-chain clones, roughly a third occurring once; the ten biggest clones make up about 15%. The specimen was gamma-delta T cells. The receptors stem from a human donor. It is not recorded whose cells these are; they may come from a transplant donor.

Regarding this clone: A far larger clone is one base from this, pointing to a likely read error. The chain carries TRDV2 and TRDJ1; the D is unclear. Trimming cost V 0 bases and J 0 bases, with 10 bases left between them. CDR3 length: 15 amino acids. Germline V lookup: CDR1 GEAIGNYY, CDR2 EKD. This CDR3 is CACDTGSLHTDKLIF. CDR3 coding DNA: TGTGCCTGTGACACCGGCTCCCTCCACACCGATAAACTCATCTTT.

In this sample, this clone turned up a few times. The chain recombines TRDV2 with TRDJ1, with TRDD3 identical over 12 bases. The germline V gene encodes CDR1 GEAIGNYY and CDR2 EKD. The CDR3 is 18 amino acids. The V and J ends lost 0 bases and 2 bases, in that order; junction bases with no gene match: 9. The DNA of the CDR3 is TGTGCCTGTGACACCCTGTCGCTGGGGGATACGCGAACCGATAAACTCATCTTT. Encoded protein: CACDTLSLGDTRTDKLIF.

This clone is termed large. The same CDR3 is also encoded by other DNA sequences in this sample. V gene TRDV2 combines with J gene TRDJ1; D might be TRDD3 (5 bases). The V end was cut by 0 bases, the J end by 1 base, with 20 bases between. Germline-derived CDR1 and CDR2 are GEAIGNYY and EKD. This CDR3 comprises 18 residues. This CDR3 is CACDTVPSGVPFTDKLIF. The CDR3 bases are TGTGCCTGTGACACCGTGCCTAGTGGGGTTCCATTCACCGATAAACTCATCTTT.

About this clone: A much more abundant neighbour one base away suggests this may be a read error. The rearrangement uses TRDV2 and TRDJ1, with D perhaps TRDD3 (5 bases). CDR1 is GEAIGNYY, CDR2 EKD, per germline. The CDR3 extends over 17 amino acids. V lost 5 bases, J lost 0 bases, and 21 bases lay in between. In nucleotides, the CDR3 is TGTGCCTGTGCCACGCTGGGACAAACTCTTTACACCGATAAACTCATCTTT. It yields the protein CACATLGQTLYTDKLIF.

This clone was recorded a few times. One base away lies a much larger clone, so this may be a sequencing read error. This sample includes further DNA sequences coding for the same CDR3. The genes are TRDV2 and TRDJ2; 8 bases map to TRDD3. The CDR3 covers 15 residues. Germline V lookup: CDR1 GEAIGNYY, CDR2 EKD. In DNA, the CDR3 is TGTGCCTGCGACACCGCTGGGGGAACTCCAGCACAACTCTTCTTT. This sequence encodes CACDTAGGTPAQLFF.

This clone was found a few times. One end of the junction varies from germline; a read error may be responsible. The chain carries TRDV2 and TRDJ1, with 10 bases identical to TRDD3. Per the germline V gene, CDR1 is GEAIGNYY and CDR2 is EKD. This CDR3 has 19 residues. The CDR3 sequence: CACDSLEGTGGSYADNLIF. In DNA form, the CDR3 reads TGTGCCTGTGACTCCTTAGAAGGTACTGGGGGATCTTACGCCGATAACCTCATCTTT.

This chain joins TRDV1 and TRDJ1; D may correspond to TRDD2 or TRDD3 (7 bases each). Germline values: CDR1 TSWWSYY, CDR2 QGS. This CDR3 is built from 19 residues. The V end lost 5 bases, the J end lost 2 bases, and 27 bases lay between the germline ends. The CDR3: CALGPSFLLWGASTDKLIF. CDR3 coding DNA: TGTGCTCTTGGGCCATCCTTCCTTCTCTGGGGGGCCTCGACCGATAAACTCATCTTT.

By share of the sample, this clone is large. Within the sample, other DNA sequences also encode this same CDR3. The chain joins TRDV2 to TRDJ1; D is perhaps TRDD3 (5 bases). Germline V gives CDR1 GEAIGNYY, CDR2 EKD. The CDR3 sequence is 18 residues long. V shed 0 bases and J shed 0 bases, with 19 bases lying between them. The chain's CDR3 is CACDTVGTPGRYTDKLIF. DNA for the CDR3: TGTGCCTGTGACACCGTGGGGACCCCAGGCCGATACACCGATAAACTCATCTTT.

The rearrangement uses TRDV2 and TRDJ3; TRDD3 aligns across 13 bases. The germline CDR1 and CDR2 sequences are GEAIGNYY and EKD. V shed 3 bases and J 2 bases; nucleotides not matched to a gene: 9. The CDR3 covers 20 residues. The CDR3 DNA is TGTGCCTGTGACTCCATACTGGGGGATACGGTAACCTGGGACACCCGACAGATGTTTTTC. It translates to CACDSILGDTVTWDTRQMFF.

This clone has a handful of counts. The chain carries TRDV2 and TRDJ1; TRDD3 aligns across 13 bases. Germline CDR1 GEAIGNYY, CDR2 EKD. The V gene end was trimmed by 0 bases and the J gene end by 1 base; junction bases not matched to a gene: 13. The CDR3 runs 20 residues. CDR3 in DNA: TGTGCCTGTGACACCGTGGGGATTACTGGGGGATACGAGGTCACCGATAAACTCATCTTT. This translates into CACDTVGITGGYEVTDKLIF.

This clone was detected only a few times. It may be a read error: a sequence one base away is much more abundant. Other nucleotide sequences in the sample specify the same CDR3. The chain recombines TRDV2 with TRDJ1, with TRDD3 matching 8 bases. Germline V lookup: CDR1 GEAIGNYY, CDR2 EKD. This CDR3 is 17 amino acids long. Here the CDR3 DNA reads TGTGCCTGTGACCCTTTGCTGGGGGAGGCGTACACCGATAAGCTCATCTTT. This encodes CACDPLLGEAYTDKLIF.

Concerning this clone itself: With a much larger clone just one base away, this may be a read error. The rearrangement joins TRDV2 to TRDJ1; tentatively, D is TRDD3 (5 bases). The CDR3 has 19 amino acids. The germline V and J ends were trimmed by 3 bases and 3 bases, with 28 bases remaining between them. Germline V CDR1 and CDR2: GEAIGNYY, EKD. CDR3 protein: CACDALEGTEGSYADKLIF. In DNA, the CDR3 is TGTGCCTGTGACGCCTTAGAAGGTACTGAGGGATCTTACGCCGATAAACTCATCTTT.

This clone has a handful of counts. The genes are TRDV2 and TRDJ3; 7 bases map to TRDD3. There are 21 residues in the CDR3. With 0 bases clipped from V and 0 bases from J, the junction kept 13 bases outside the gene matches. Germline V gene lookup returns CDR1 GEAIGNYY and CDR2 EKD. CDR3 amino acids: CACDTGGLGTHSSWDTRQMFF. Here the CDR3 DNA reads TGTGCCTGTGACACCGGAGGACTGGGGACACACAGCTCCTGGGACACCCGACAGATGTTTTTC.

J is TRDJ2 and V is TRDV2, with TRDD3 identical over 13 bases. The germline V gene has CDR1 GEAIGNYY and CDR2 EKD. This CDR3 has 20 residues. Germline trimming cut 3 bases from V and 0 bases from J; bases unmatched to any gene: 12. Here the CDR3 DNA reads TGTGCCTGTGACCCGGTACTGGGGGATACGTCCCCCTCTTTGACAGCACAACTCTTCTTT. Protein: CACDPVLGDTSPSLTAQLFF.

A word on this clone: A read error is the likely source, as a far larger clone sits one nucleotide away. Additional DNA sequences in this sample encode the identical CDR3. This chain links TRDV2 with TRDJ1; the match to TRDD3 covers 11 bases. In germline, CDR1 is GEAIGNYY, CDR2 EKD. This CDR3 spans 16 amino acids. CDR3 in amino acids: CACDMMMGDTRDKLIF. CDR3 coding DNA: TGTGCCTGCGACATGATGATGGGGGATACGCGCGATAAACTCATCTTT.

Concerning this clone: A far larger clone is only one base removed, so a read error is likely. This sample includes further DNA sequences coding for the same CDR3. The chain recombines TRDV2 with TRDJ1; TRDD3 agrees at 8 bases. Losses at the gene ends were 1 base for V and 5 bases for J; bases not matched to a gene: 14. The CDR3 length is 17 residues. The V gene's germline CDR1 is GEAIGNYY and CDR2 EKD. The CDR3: CACDTAGGGGERDKLIF. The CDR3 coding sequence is TGTGCCTGTGACACGGCTGGGGGAGGCGGCGAGAGGGATAAACTCATCTTT.

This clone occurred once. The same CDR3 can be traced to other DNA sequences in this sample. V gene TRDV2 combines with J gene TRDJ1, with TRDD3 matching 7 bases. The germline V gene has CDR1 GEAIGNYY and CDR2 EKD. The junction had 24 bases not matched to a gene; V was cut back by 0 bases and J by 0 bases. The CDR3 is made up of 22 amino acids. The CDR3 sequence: CACDTLLVLGDKLGEDTDKLIF. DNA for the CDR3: TGTGCCTGTGACACCCTCCTTGTACTTGGGGATAAGTTGGGGGAAGACACCGATAAACTCATCTTT.

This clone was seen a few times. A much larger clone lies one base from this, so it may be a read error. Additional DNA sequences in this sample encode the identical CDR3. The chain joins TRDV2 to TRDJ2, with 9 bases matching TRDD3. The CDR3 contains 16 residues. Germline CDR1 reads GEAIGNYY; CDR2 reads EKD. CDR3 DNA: TGTGCCTGTGATCCCTTACTGGGGGACTTGACAGCCCAACTCTTCTTT. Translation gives CACDPLLGDLTAQLFF.

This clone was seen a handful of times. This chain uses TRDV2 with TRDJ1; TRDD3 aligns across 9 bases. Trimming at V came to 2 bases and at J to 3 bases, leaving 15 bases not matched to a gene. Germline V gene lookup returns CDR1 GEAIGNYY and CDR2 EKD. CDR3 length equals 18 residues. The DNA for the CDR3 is TGTGCCTGTGACAGACTCCAGACTGGGGGAACAAGGGCCGATAAACTCATCTTT. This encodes CACDRLQTGGTRADKLIF.

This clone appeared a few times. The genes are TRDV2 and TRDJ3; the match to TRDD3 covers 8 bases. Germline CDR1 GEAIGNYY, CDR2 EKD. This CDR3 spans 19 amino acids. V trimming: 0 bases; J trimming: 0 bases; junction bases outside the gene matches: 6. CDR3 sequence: CACDTVGGSGSWDTRQMFF. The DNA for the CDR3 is TGTGCCTGTGACACCGTTGGGGGATCCGGCTCCTGGGACACCCGACAGATGTTTTTC.

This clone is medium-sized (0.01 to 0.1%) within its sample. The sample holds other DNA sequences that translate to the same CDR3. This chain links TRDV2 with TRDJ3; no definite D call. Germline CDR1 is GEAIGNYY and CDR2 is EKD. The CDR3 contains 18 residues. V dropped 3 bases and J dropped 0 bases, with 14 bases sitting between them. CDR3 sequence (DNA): TGTGCCTGTGACCCCGCCGGCGGGAGCTCCTGGGACACCCGACAGATGTTTTTC. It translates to CACDPAGGSSWDTRQMFF.

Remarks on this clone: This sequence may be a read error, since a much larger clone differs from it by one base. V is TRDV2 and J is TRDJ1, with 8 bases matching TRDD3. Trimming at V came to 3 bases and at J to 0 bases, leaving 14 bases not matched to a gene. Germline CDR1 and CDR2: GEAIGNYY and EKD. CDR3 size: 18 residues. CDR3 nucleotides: TGTGCCTGTGACTCCGTACTGGGGGGTACCCAGTACACCGATAAACTCATCTTT. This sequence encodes CACDSVLGGTQYTDKLIF.

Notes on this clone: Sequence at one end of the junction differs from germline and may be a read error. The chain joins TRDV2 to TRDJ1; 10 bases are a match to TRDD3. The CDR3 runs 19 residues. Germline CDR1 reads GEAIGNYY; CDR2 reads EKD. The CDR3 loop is CACDTLLGDVAESVDNLIF. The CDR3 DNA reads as TGTGCCTGTGACACTCTACTGGGGGATGTCGCTGAGAGTGTCGATAACCTCATCTTT.

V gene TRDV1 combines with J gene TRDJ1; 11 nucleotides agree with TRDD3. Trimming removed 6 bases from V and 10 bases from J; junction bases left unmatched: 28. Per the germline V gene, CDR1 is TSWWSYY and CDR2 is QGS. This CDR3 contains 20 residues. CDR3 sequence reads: CALGPRLLYWGIVSLQRLIF. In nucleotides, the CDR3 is TGTGCTCTTGGCCCCCGGCTCCTTTACTGGGGGATAGTAAGTTTGCAAAGACTCATCTTT.

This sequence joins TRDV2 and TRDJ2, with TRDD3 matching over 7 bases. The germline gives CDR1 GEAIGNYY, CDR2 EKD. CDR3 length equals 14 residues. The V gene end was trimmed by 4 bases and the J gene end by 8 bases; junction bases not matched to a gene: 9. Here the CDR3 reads CACERLGGAAQLFF. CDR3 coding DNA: TGTGCCTGTGAACGCCTGGGGGGGGCGGCACAACTCTTCTTT.

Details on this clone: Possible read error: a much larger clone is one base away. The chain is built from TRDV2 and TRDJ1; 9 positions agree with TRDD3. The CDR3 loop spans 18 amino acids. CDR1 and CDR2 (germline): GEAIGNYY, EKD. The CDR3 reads CACHTVLGDPVYTDKLIF. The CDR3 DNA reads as TGTGCCTGTCACACGGTACTGGGGGACCCCGTGTACACCGATAAACTCATCTTT.

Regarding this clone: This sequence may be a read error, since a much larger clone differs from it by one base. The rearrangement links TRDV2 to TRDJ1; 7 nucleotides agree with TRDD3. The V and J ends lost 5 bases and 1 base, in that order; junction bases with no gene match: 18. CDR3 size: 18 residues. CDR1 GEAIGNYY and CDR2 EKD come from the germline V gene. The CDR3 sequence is CACGGLGVLPSRTDKLIF. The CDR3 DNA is TGTGCCTGTGGAGGTCTGGGGGTACTACCGAGCCGCACCGATAAACTCATCTTT.